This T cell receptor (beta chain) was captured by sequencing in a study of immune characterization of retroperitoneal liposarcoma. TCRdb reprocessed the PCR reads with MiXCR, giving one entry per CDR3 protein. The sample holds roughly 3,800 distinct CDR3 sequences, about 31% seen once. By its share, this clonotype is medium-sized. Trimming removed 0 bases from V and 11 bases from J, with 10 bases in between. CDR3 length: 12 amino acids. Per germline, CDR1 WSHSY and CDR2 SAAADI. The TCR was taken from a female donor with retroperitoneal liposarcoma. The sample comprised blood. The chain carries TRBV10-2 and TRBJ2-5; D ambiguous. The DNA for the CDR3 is TGCGCCAGCAGTGAGTCATTTGAGGCGCAGTACTTC. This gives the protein CASSESFEAQYF.